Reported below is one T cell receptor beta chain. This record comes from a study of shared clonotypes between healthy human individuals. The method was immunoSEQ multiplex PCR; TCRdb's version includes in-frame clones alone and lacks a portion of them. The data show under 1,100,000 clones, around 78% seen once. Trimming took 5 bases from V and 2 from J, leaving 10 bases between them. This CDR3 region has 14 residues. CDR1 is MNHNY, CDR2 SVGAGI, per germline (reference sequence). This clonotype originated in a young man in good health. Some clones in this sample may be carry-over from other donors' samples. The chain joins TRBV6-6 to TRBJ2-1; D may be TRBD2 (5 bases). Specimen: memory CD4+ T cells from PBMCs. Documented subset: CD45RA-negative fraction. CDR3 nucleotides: TGTGCCAGCAGTCTTATCGGGGCCTACAATGAGCAGTTCTTC. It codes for CASSLIGAYNEQFF.